These 32 T cell receptor beta chains share one sample of origin, sequenced in a study of tumor and adjacent non-tumor tissue in lung cancer (dated by TCRdb to 2017 to 2018). The library was produced with multiplex PCR. The sequencer was an Illumina HiSeq 2500. Following protocols modified from ARM-PCR, the researchers constructed TCRbeta libraries through three rounds of nested PCR with primers (Table S4). TCRdb trimmed the raw reads at Q25, called clones with MiXCR and kept productive beta chains. Identical CDR3 proteins give one entry, which carries the most common genes and DNA. Counted in this sample were 120,000 or so distinct CDR3 sequences; 60% to 70% of them appeared once. The ten top clones hold about 13% of the sample. RNA was extracted from bulk unsorted tissue and checked for quality with a NanoDrop ND-1000 and an Agilent 2100. The material sequenced was lung tumor tissue. The receptor source for this set is a man aged 25-45 years with non-small cell lung cancer.

The V gene is TRBV20-1, the J gene TRBJ2-3; D gene ambiguous. CDR1 and CDR2 from the germline V gene are DFQATT and SNEGSKA (reference sequence). The CDR3 has 13 residues. In DNA, the CDR3 is TGCAGAGCTCACGGTGTTCTCACAGATACGCAGTATTTT. Protein: CRAHGVLTDTQYF.

By its share, this clonotype is medium-sized. V gene TRBV20-1 combines with J gene TRBJ1-5; D remains unclear. The CDR3 length is 13 residues. Germline V gives CDR1 DFQATT, CDR2 SNEGSKA (reference sequence). The V and J ends lost 3 bases and 1 base respectively, with 7 bases between them. CDR3 sequence: CSARTGSNQPQHF. CDR3 nucleotide sequence: TGCAGTGCTAGGACGGGAAGCAATCAGCCCCAGCATTTT.

The chain carries TRBV7-3 and TRBJ2-1, with D possibly being TRBD2 (5 bases). V was shortened by 0 bases and J by 6 bases, with 12 bases between the two germline ends. The germline CDR1 and CDR2 sequences are SGHTA and FQGTGA. CDR3 length: 15 amino acids. The CDR3 DNA is TGTGCCAGCAGCTTAACGGACTTCTCCATCAATGAGCAGTTCTTC. Amino acid sequence: CASSLTDFSINEQFF.

This clonotype was seen a handful of times. The V and J genes are TRBV12-3 or TRBV12-4 and TRBJ2-7, with a possible D match to TRBD1 (6 bases). There are 13 residues in the CDR3. V was trimmed by 9 bases and J by 6 bases, leaving 18 bases between them. In DNA, the CDR3 is TGTGCCAGTAGCCGGGACATCGCGGGCGAGCAGTACTTC. As protein: CASSRDIAGEQYF.

About this clonotype itself: Sequence at one end of the junction differs from germline and may be a read error. The chain is built from TRBV11-2 and TRBJ2-3; D gene unclear. Germline lookup yields CDR1 SGHAT and CDR2 FQNNGV. This CDR3 has 14 residues. The CDR3 loop is CASSPSPVTETQYF. CDR3 sequence (DNA): TGTGCCAGCAGCCCCTCGCCGGTCACAGAAACGCAGTATTTT. The variable domain in full, completed from reference TRBV11-2 and TRBJ2-3, reads EAGVAQSPRYKIIEKRQSVAFWCNPISGHATLYWYQQILGQGPKLLIQFQNNGVVDDSQLPKDRFSAERLKGVDSTLKIQPAKLEDSAVYLCASSPSPVTETQYFGPGTRLTVL.

This chain connects TRBV6-5 to TRBJ1-2; no reliable D call. This CDR3 is built from 15 residues. V lost 0 bases, J lost 3 bases, and 11 bases lay in between. Germline V gene lookup returns CDR1 MNHEY and CDR2 SVGAGI. For the CDR3, the DNA is TGTGCCAGCAGTTACTCGCTCAGAGAATACTATGGCTACACCTTC. Residues: CASSYSLREYYGYTF.

The rearrangement joins TRBV7-3 to TRBJ2-1, with D unresolved. V lost 5 bases and J lost 0, with 8 bases in between. The germline V gene encodes CDR1 SGHTA and CDR2 FQGTGA. This CDR3 has 14 amino acids. Written as DNA, the CDR3 is TGTGCCAGCAGCATCGAGGTCTCCTACAATGAGCAGTTCTTC. Its translation is CASSIEVSYNEQFF.

On this clonotype: One end of the junction fails to match germline, which may point to a read error. The chain couples TRBV5-4 to TRBJ1-6, with D uncertain. In germline, CDR1 is SGHNT, CDR2 YYREEE (reference sequence). This CDR3 region has 13 residues. This CDR3 reads CAISSQYEATLHF. DNA of the CDR3: TGTGCCATCAGCAGTCAGTACGAGGCGACCCTCCACTTT.

In regard to this clonotype: This may be a read error, as it is one base from a much larger clone. The conserved final phenylalanine or tryptophan is absent from the CDR3, which likely points to a read error. The CDR3 sequence is CASSFWTVVMNTEAFL. The DNA for the CDR3 is TGTGCCAGCAGTTTTTGGACAGTCGTCATGAACACTGAAGCTTTCTTA. V and J are TRBV12-3 or TRBV12-4 and TRBJ1-1; maybe TRBD1 (6 bases). This CDR3 has 16 residues. Between the trimmed V and J ends, which lost 3 bases and 0 bases, there was a span of 14 bases.

On this clonotype itself: With a much larger clone just one base away, this may be a read error. It is likely a read error, because the conserved phenylalanine at the end of the CDR3 is missing. This rearrangement joins TRBV12-3 or TRBV12-4 to TRBJ2-2; 7 nucleotides line up with TRBD2. V lost 7 bases, J lost 4 bases, and 6 bases stayed unmatched. This CDR3 has 14 amino acids. DNA of the CDR3: TGTGCCAGCACGGCGGGAGCGGGCACCGGGGAGCTGTTTCTT. Translating gives CASTAGAGTGELFL.

Regarding this clonotype: A much larger clone differs from this one at a single base, so this may be a read error. J is TRBJ1-1 and V is TRBV12-3 or TRBV12-4; D remains ambiguous. Between the trimmed V and J ends, which lost 7 bases and 7 bases, there was a span of 19 bases. The length of the CDR3 is 14 residues. The CDR3 region has the DNA TGTGCCAGCACCCTGTCCACGGGCGCAGTTGAAGCTTTCTTT. Amino acids: CASTLSTGAVEAFF.

Points on this clonotype: This sequence may be a read error, since a much larger clone differs from it by one base. This chain uses TRBV13 with TRBJ2-7; no reliable D call. V shed 3 bases and J shed 2 bases, with 8 bases lying between them. The CDR3 has 13 amino acids. Germline CDR1 reads PRHDT; CDR2 reads FYEKMQ (reference sequence). CDR3 in DNA: TGTGCCAGCAGCTTGGGCGTGGCCTACGAGCAGTACTTC. Protein product: CASSLGVAYEQYF.

This clonotype was observed many times. V is TRBV6-2 or TRBV6-3 and J is TRBJ2-7; D remains unclear. V gave up 0 bases and J gave up 2 bases, with 8 bases separating them. CDR1 and CDR2 (germline): MNHEY, SVGEGT. The CDR3 is made up of 14 amino acids. The CDR3 DNA is TGTGCCAGCAGTTACTCAGAGGAACCCTACGAGCAGTACTTC. Its protein is CASSYSEEPYEQYF.

This chain connects TRBV2 to TRBJ2-1; TRBD1 matches 7 bases. CDR1 SNHLY and CDR2 FYNNEI come from the germline V gene. This CDR3 region has 16 residues. The V and J ends lost 5 bases and 4 bases, in that order; junction bases with no gene match: 11. The DNA of the CDR3 is TGTGCCAGCAGTCCTCAAAGACAGGGACGGTACAATGAGCAGTTCTTC. This translates into CASSPQRQGRYNEQFF.

Comment on this clonotype: The CDR3 ends on some other residue instead of the conserved phenylalanine or tryptophan, so this is likely a read error. The limits of the CDR3 on the DNA are not certain, so only TCRdb's listed CDR3 is given. This chain connects TRBV6-2 or TRBV6-3 to TRBJ2-7; the D segment call TRBD1 is taken from the table without a DNA check. The CDR3 has 15 amino acids, counting both end residues. The germline gives CDR1 MNHEY, CDR2 SVGEGT. CDR3 residues: CASRPQGRDANRGYL.

The CDR3: CNALPFSAGRYRETQYF. In DNA form, the CDR3 reads TGCAATGCCCTACCCTTTTCGGCAGGGAGGTACAGGGAGACCCAGTACTTC. The chain joins TRBV20-1 to TRBJ2-5, with D perhaps TRBD2 (6 bases). Germline V gene data show CDR1 as DFQATT and CDR2 as SNEGSKA (reference sequence). The CDR3 runs 17 residues.

This chain uses TRBV11-2 with TRBJ2-5, with D unresolved. The CDR3 spans 11 residues. The germline gives CDR1 SGHAT, CDR2 FQNNGV. Trimming took 8 bases from V and 5 from J, leaving 9 bases between them. CDR3 loop: CASGLAETQYF. In DNA, the CDR3 is TGTGCCAGCGGCCTGGCGGAGACCCAGTACTTC.

CDR3 DNA: TGCGCCAGCAGCTTTGACAGCTACACAGATACGCAGTATTTT. Residues: CASSFDSYTDTQYF. V and J are TRBV5-1 and TRBJ2-3; tentatively, D is TRBD1 (5 bases). The germline gives CDR1 SGHRS, CDR2 YFSETQ. Trimming stripped 2 bases from V and 2 bases from J, with 9 bases between. The CDR3 sequence is 14 residues long.

A remark on this clonotype: A much bigger clone sits one base away, suggesting this may be a read error. The chain is built from TRBV29-1 and TRBJ1-1; 8 positions agree with TRBD1. Germline V gives CDR1 SQVTM, CDR2 ANQGSEA. This CDR3 spans 12 amino acids. The CDR3 loop is CSGTGGRTEALF. The DNA for the CDR3 is TGCAGCGGTACAGGGGGAAGGACTGAAGCTCTCTTT.

The chain uses TRBV11-3 and TRBJ2-1; TRBD2 matches 13 bases. CDR1 and CDR2 (germline): SGHNT, YENEEA. The length of the CDR3 is 16 residues. The V segment lost 4 bases and the J segment 6 bases; nucleotides outside the gene matches: 6. The CDR3 loop reads CASSSLGLAGSNEQFF. Here the CDR3 DNA reads TGTGCCAGCAGCTCATTGGGACTAGCGGGGAGCAATGAGCAGTTCTTC.

As for this clonotype: The junction departs from the called germline gene at one end, perhaps through a read error. This chain uses TRBV20-1 with TRBJ2-7; tentatively, D is TRBD2 (6 bases). The CDR3 contains 15 residues. Germline loops: CDR1 DFQATT, CDR2 SNEGSKA (reference sequence). This CDR3 is CSVRDISGGFSEQYF. CDR3 coding DNA: TGCAGTGTTAGAGATATTAGCGGCGGATTCTCCGAGCAGTACTTC.

This clonotype was observed at least ten times. V usage is TRBV20-1 and J usage is TRBJ1-3, with 8 bases identical to TRBD1. The CDR3 spans 13 residues. V dropped 3 bases and J dropped 4; count of bases not matched to a gene: 2. Germline-derived CDR1 and CDR2 are DFQATT and SNEGSKA (reference sequence). The DNA of the CDR3 is TGCAGTGCTAGGACAGGGGCAGGAAACACCATATATTTT. Its protein product is CSARTGAGNTIYF.

This clonotype turned up a few times. V is TRBV7-8 and J is TRBJ2-3; the D gene is possibly TRBD1 (6 bases). Germline V gene lookup returns CDR1 SGHVS and CDR2 FQNEAQ. The CDR3 sequence is 15 residues long. Trimming left V 5 bases short and J 1 base short, with 13 bases between. The CDR3 DNA reads TGTGCCAGCAGCCGTACAGGGCTAGGCACAGATACGCAGTATTTT. This codes for CASSRTGLGTDTQYF.

The rearrangement joins TRBV19 to TRBJ2-2; no clear D gene. Trimming shortened V by 3 bases and J by 0 bases, and 5 bases separated the two germline ends. CDR1 is LNHDA and CDR2 is SQIVND in the germline V gene (reference sequence). This CDR3 contains 14 residues. The CDR3 nucleotides are TGTGCCAGTAGTATCGACGCGAACACCGGGGAGCTGTTTTTT. This sequence encodes CASSIDANTGELFF.

As regards this clonotype: A read error may produce the germline difference seen at one junction end. The CDR3 DNA reads TGCAACATTGAAGACGGCGGGGGATGGTATGAGCGGTTCTTC. It codes for CNIEDGGGWYERFF. The chain couples TRBV29-1 to TRBJ2-1; 7 nucleotides agree with TRBD2. Germline lookup yields CDR1 SQVTM and CDR2 ANQGSEA. The length of the CDR3 is 14 residues.

Points on this clonotype: At one of its ends the junction is not consistent with the germline gene, which may arise from a read error. The J gene is TRBJ2-7, the V gene TRBV20-1; 8 positions match TRBD1. The germline gives CDR1 DFQATT, CDR2 SNEGSKA (reference sequence). This CDR3 contains 17 residues. The CDR3 is CNASGGQDNNNAYEQYF. CDR3 sequence (DNA): TGCAATGCTAGTGGGGGACAGGATAACAATAATGCCTACGAGCAGTACTTC.

About this clonotype itself: A read error is possible here, since a much larger clone lies one base away. The genes are TRBV6-1 and TRBJ2-5; 10 bases match TRBD1. CDR1 MNHNS and CDR2 SASEGT come from the germline V gene. The CDR3 is 15 residues long. Here the CDR3 DNA reads TGTGCCGGCAGTCTCCAGACAGGGGGCTTGGAGACCCAGTACTTC. Its translation: CAGSLQTGGLETQYF.

To note about this clonotype: Sequence at one end of the junction differs from germline and may be a read error. The chain couples TRBV11-2 to TRBJ2-2; possible D gene TRBD1, 6 bases. This CDR3 has 17 residues. Looked up from germline, CDR1 is SGHAT and CDR2 is FQNNGV. This CDR3 is CASSPPGQPANTVELFF. CDR3 nucleotides: TGTGCCAGCAGTCCCCCCGGACAGCCTGCGAACACCGTGGAGCTGTTTTTT.

Comments on this clonotype: The junction and the germline gene differ at one end; a read error may be behind it. The V gene is TRBV4-1, the J gene TRBJ2-7; 7 bases fit TRBD2. The CDR3 sequence is 15 residues long. Germline V lookup: CDR1 MGHRA, CDR2 YSYEKL. The CDR3 here is CASTQAPSSGYEQCF. The DNA of the CDR3 is TGCGCCAGCACCCAAGCTCCCTCTAGCGGATACGAGCAGTGCTTC.

With regard to this clonotype: A much larger clone differs from this one at a single base, so this may be a read error. Lacking the conserved final phenylalanine or tryptophan, this CDR3 likely reflects a read error. V is TRBV20-1 and J is TRBJ2-2, with D tentatively TRBD2 (7 bases). The CDR3 sequence is 16 residues long. Trimming shortened V by 0 bases and J by 3 bases, and 14 bases separated the two germline ends. CDR1 is DFQATT and CDR2 is SNEGSKA in the germline V gene (reference sequence). DNA for the CDR3: TGCAGTGCTAGAGATCCCCGAGGGGGGGACACCGGGGAGCTGTTTATT. Its translation is CSARDPRGGDTGELFI.

There are many counts of this clonotype. The CDR3 sequence: CASRPTSGGANEQFF. As DNA, the CDR3 is TGTGCCAGCAGACCCACTAGCGGGGGGGCAAATGAGCAGTTCTTC. The V gene is TRBV6-1, the J gene TRBJ2-1, with 13 positions matching TRBD2. The CDR3 sequence is 15 residues long. V lost 6 bases to trimming and J lost 7 bases; unmatched junction nucleotides: 6. The germline V gene encodes CDR1 MNHNS and CDR2 SASEGT.

About this clonotype itself: The conserved phenylalanine or tryptophan normally closing the CDR3 is absent here, so this likely arose from a read error. The chain is built from TRBV7-9 and TRBJ2-2; D uncertain. CDR1 is SEHNR and CDR2 is FQNEAQ in the germline V gene (reference sequence). This CDR3 is 14 amino acids long. Trimming took off 8 bases at V and 0 bases at J, with 10 bases between the two ends. For the CDR3, the DNA is TGTGCCAGCCGGTCGCAGCCGAACACCGGGGAGCTGTTTATT. Translating gives CASRSQPNTGELFI.